Below, 4 T cell receptor beta chains from the same sample are listed, as sequenced in a study of blood T cell repertoires in COVID-19. Method: immunoSEQ multiplex PCR; TCRdb's copy keeps in-frame clones and lacks some. Found here are a few hundred thousand clones, over 75% of them singletons; the top ten hold about 1.5%. The sequenced sample was PBMCs or T cells enriched from blood (not recorded which). The receptors stem from a woman between 18 and 29 years old who had been exposed to COVID-19.

The chain joins TRBV28 to TRBJ2-7, with 12 positions matching TRBD2. Germline CDR1 is MDHEN and CDR2 is SYDVKM. J lost 3 bases, V lost 7 bases, and 1 base had no gene match. CDR3 length: 13 residues. CDR3 in amino acids: CASTGLAGYEQYF. Written as DNA, the CDR3 is TGTGCCAGCACGGGACTAGCGGGCTACGAGCAGTACTTC.

The gene calls are TRBV3-1 (or the pseudogene TRBV3-2) and TRBJ1-4; 8 nucleotides line up with TRBD1. Looked up from germline, CDR1 is LGHDT and CDR2 is YNNKEL (reference sequence). The CDR3 covers 13 residues. Trimming cost V 4 bases and J 8 bases; bases outside gene matches: 3. The CDR3, as DNA: TGTGCCAGCAGCCGTCAGGGGGCGGAAAAACTGTTTTTT. Residues: CASSRQGAEKLFF.

The chain links TRBV30 to TRBJ1-2; D uncertain. The CDR3 totals 12 residues. Germline loops: CDR1 GTSNPN, CDR2 SVGIG (reference sequence). With 5 bases removed from V and 6 bases from J, the gap between germline ends came to 13 bases. As DNA, the CDR3 is TGTGCCTGGGAGATCCTCGGGAATGGCTACACCTTC. As protein: CAWEILGNGYTF.

The chain carries TRBV25-1 and TRBJ1-1; D uncertain. This CDR3 has 15 amino acids. In germline, CDR1 is MGHDK, CDR2 SYGVNS. V was trimmed by 0 bases and J by 0 bases, leaving 8 bases between them. The CDR3: CASSEYGQMNTEAFF. CDR3 nucleotide sequence: TGTGCCAGCAGTGAATATGGCCAGATGAACACTGAAGCTTTCTTT.